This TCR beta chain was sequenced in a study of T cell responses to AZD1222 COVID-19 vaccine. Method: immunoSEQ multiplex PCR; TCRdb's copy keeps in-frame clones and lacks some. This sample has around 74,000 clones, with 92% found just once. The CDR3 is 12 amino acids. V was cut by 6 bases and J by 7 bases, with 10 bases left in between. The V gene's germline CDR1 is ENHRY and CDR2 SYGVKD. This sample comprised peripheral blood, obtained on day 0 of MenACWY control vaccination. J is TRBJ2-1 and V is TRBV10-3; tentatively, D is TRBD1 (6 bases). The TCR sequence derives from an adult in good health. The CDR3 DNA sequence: TGTGCCATCAGAGCACAGGGTAATGAGCAGTTCTTC. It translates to CAIRAQGNEQFF.